The entry below describes one T cell receptor beta chain. Its specificity is not known. The record originates from a study of cytomegalovirus exposure and HLA in healthy donors. The wider study: Among the 398 genotyped donors, 65% to 90% were placed in the Caucasian-associated ancestry cluster. Study-wide points: Cytomegalovirus status was reportedly diagnosed by the classifier with high specificity and sensitivity. Associated with cytomegalovirus, according to the listing, were 150 to 200 TCR beta chains. As a later analysis showed, a missense DCLRE1C variant was linked to trimming of TCR beta V- and J-genes.

The PCR made use of 60 Vbeta and 13 Jbeta primers. Clones were sequenced by immunoSEQ multiplex PCR, and TCRdb holds only the in-frame ones, with some missing. The sample contains about 180,000 clones, about 82% of which appear only once. This CDR3 contains 15 residues. Unmatched junction bases numbered 7, after V lost 5 bases and J lost 3 bases. Per the germline V gene, CDR1 is SGHNT and CDR2 is YYREEE (reference sequence). J is TRBJ2-2 and V is TRBV5-4, with 7 bases matching TRBD1. The source is a man aged 18 to 29 in good health and CMV-seronegative. The sequencing sample was made of PBMCs. In DNA form, the CDR3 reads TGTGCCAGCAGAAGCAGACAGGGTGACACCGGGGAGCTGTTTTTT. Its translation: CASRSRQGDTGELFF.